At least ten counts were recorded for the clone carrying this T cell receptor beta chain. Antigen specificity is unknown. The time point here: patch test 1, 2 weeks after DPC sensitization. Treatment: therapeutic diphenylcyclopropenone sensitization with weekly scalp DPC. Phlebotomy was performed prior to application of every patch test. These data originate in a study of human T cells and chemical hapten exposure. Findings and limits, study-wide: Significantly greater numbers of large CDR3 similarity clusters came from expanded TCRs than from controls.

A single record per CDR3 protein comes from TCRdb applying MiXCR to the RACE reads. Here the sample spans 380,000 or so distinct CDR3 sequences, approximately 5% being singletons. The receptor was isolated from a woman between 50 and 59 years old with alopecia areata. Some clones in this sample may be carry-over from other donors' samples. Here the sequenced sample was whole blood, taken in connection with sensitization to the hapten diphenylcyclopropenone (DPC).

The CDR3 reads CASSFGDRDYTF. As DNA, the CDR3 is TGTGCCAGCAGCTTCGGGGACAGGGACTACACCTTC. The J gene is TRBJ1-2, the V gene TRBV7-9; TRBD1 agrees at 9 bases. The CDR3 runs 12 residues. CDR1 and CDR2 from the germline V gene are SEHNR and FQNEAQ (reference sequence). V lost 3 bases and J lost 10; bases outside the gene matches: 3.